The 17 T cell receptor beta chains below come from one sample, sequenced in a study of T cells in Graves' hyperthyroidism and ophthalmopathy. Template material for amplifying TCR beta CDR3 regions consisted of RNA transcripts. The HTBI primer set served for first-round RT-PCR of the TCR CDR3. From the multiplex PCR reads, TCRdb called clonotypes with MiXCR, one entry per CDR3 protein. The sample holds 200,000 to 250,000 distinct CDR3 sequences, 18% seen once. Sequences were obtained from blood. These receptors came from a man between 40 and 49 years old with Graves' hyperthyroidism.

The table lists this clonotype with a few counts. The rearrangement links TRBV7-8 to TRBJ2-3; no definite D call. The DNA end favors TRBJ1-5, so the J call may be wrong. Per the germline V gene, CDR1 is SGHVS and CDR2 is FQNEAQ. This CDR3 is 14 amino acids long. CDR3 protein: CASSSLAGTDTQHF. For the CDR3, the DNA is TGTGCCAGCAGCTCCCTAGCGGGCACAGATACGCAGCATTTT.

This sequence joins TRBV10-2 and TRBJ1-3; no reliable D call. CDR3 length: 14 residues. Germline V gene lookup returns CDR1 WSHSY and CDR2 SAAADI. The V and J ends lost 2 bases and 0 bases respectively, with 5 bases between them. The CDR3 here is CASSEGNSGNTIYF. The DNA for the CDR3 is TGCGCCAGCAGTGAGGGAAACTCTGGAAACACCATATATTTT.

Comment on this clonotype: A junction end diverges from the germline sequence, so it may reflect a read error. CDR3 amino acids: CTSSRGHTDTQYF. The CDR3 DNA sequence: TGTACCAGCAGCCGAGGACACACAGATACGCAGTATTTT. The V and J genes are TRBV7-6 and TRBJ2-3; TRBD1 is a possible D gene (5 bases). This CDR3 comprises 13 residues. Germline loops: CDR1 SGHVS, CDR2 FNYEAQ.

This clonotype was counted only a few times. The rearrangement uses TRBV6-1 and TRBJ2-7, with D possibly being TRBD2 (5 bases). Germline V CDR1 and CDR2: MNHNS, SASEGT. The CDR3 is 14 residues long. V gave up 6 bases and J gave up 3 bases, with 15 bases separating them. CDR3 loop: CASSRDTSVYEQYF. CDR3 in DNA: TGTGCCAGCAGCCGAGATACTAGTGTCTACGAGCAGTACTTC.

This clonotype has a count of ten or more. The CDR3 sequence is CASSKHRGREKLFF. The DNA of the CDR3 is TGTGCCAGCAGCAAGCACAGGGGTCGGGAAAAACTGTTTTTT. This chain connects TRBV7-9 to TRBJ1-4, with 7 positions matching TRBD1. V lost 5 bases, J lost 8 bases, and 8 bases stayed unmatched. The CDR3 has 14 amino acids. Germline CDR1 is SEHNR and CDR2 is FQNEAQ (reference sequence).

Many counts were recorded for this clonotype. The chain combines TRBV9 with TRBJ2-1, with 8 bases that match TRBD2. The germline gives CDR1 SGDLS, CDR2 YYNGEE. Unmatched junction bases numbered 10, after V lost 0 bases and J lost 8 bases. The CDR3 length is 16 residues. The CDR3: CASSVAISGVSYEQFF. The CDR3 DNA reads TGTGCCAGCAGCGTAGCTATTAGCGGGGTATCCTATGAGCAGTTCTTC.

This clonotype was detected many times. The rearrangement links TRBV5-1 to TRBJ2-3; 8 bases map to TRBD1. The trim removed 3 bases at V and 1 base at J, leaving 10 bases unmatched. This CDR3 contains 17 residues. In germline, CDR1 is SGHRS, CDR2 YFSETQ. This chain's CDR3 is CASSSRHQGARTDTQYF. The CDR3 DNA sequence: TGCGCCAGCAGCTCTCGACACCAGGGGGCTCGCACAGATACGCAGTATTTT.

This clonotype was seen at least ten times. This chain connects TRBV6-1 to TRBJ2-5; 12 bases align to TRBD2. Germline values: CDR1 MNHNS, CDR2 SASEGT. There are 17 residues in the CDR3. Trimming at V came to 5 bases and at J to 5 bases, leaving 12 bases not matched to a gene. The CDR3 DNA reads TGTGCCAGCAGTTATGCCCCGCTAGCGGGGGGGCTCGAGACCCAGTACTTC. It codes for CASSYAPLAGGLETQYF.

The rearrangement uses TRBV28 and TRBJ1-2, with 8 bases aligning to TRBD1. The CDR3 is 13 residues long. The J segment lost 4 bases and the V segment lost 8 bases, leaving 6 bases of the junction unmatched. CDR1 is MDHEN, CDR2 SYDVKM, per germline. This chain's CDR3 is CASGRGRSYGYTF. The CDR3 bases are TGTGCCAGCGGCAGGGGGCGCTCCTATGGCTACACCTTC.

J is TRBJ2-2 and V is TRBV12-3 or TRBV12-4; TRBD1 matches 11 bases. The length of the CDR3 is 15 residues. V shed 3 bases, J shed 7 bases, and the junction held 4 bases outside the gene matches. The CDR3 DNA is TGTGCCAGCAGTTTGGGACAGGGGGGGGGCGGGGAGCTGTTTTTT. The encoded protein is CASSLGQGGGGELFF.

The chain couples TRBV20-1 to TRBJ2-1, with D uncertain. Per germline, CDR1 DFQATT and CDR2 SNEGSKA (reference sequence). This CDR3 spans 16 amino acids. CDR3 sequence reads: CTPPPPPPPSYNEQFF. DNA of the CDR3: TGCACCCCCCCCCCCCCCCCCCCCCCATCCTACAATGAGCAGTTCTTC.

This clonotype was recorded many times. The V and J genes are TRBV28 and TRBJ2-5, with TRBD1 identical over 8 bases. The length of the CDR3 is 18 residues. Trimming at V came to 3 bases and at J to 2 bases, leaving 14 bases not matched to a gene. Per the germline V gene, CDR1 is MDHEN and CDR2 is SYDVKM. The CDR3 DNA reads as TGTGCCAGCAGTTTGATTACCCAGGGGGCCTTTGGACAAGAGACCCAGTACTTC. The encoded protein is CASSLITQGAFGQETQYF.

This clonotype came up a few times. The chain has TRBV7-9 and TRBJ1-2; 7 bases line up with TRBD1. The CDR3 spans 13 residues. The V and J ends lost 5 bases and 3 bases, in that order; junction bases with no gene match: 3. The germline V gene encodes CDR1 SEHNR and CDR2 FQNEAQ (reference sequence). CDR3 sequence (DNA): TGTGCCAGCAGCCGCGGGACAGACTATGGCTACACCTTC. Protein: CASSRGTDYGYTF.

This clonotype was seen repeatedly, ten times or more. V usage is TRBV11-2 and J usage is TRBJ1-1; TRBD1 is a possible D gene (5 bases). The V end was cut by 2 bases, the J end by 0 bases, with 22 bases between. The CDR3 sequence is 19 residues long. Germline lookup yields CDR1 SGHAT and CDR2 FQNNGV. CDR3 DNA: TGTGCCAGCAGCTTACTAAGTATAGGGGCTATGAGGATGAACACTGAAGCTTTCTTT. Its protein product is CASSLLSIGAMRMNTEAFF.

This clonotype was seen at least ten times. The chain combines TRBV20-1 with TRBJ1-1; D remains unclear. The CDR3 is made up of 15 amino acids. Per the germline V gene, CDR1 is DFQATT and CDR2 is SNEGSKA (reference sequence). Deletions cut 0 bases from V and 3 bases from J, with 14 bases between. This CDR3 is CSARDLEGYYTEAFF. CDR3 in DNA: TGCAGTGCTAGAGATCTAGAGGGTTATTACACTGAAGCTTTCTTT.

This clonotype showed up many times. The chain links TRBV29-1 to TRBJ1-1, with D perhaps matching TRBD1 (6 bases). Trimming removed 5 bases at V and 4 bases at J, with 11 bases between. Germline V gives CDR1 SQVTM, CDR2 ANQGSEA. This CDR3 spans 12 amino acids. As DNA, the CDR3 is TGCAGCGTTTTGACACAGGGCACTGAAGCTTTCTTT. Encoded protein: CSVLTQGTEAFF.

The chain joins TRBV24-1 to TRBJ2-7; D perhaps matches TRBD1 (5 bases). CDR3 length equals 15 residues. V dropped 5 bases and J dropped 0 bases, with 13 bases sitting between them. Per germline, CDR1 KGHDR and CDR2 SFDVKD. CDR3 protein: CATSGWGRPSYEQYF. In DNA form, the CDR3 reads TGTGCCACCAGTGGGTGGGGCCGTCCCTCCTACGAGCAGTACTTC.